This TCR beta chain was sequenced for a study of cytomegalovirus exposure and HLA in healthy donors. Study-wide findings and caveats: In an earlier analysis, most TCR beta V segments were productive about 87% or about 30% of the time. As a later analysis revealed, the rate of TCR association differed by HLA locus, with DRB1 most and HLA-C fewest. Sequences of the TCR beta chain were said to predict the HLA-A and HLA-B alleles of most subjects accurately. Reports indicated that the classifier achieved high specificity and sensitivity in diagnosing cytomegalovirus status.

Germline lookup yields CDR1 KGHSH and CDR2 LQKENI. The CDR3 loop spans 13 amino acids. Germline trimming cut 3 bases from V and 5 bases from J; bases unmatched to any gene: 0. Amplification used 60 Vbeta primers and 13 Jbeta primers. The repertoire was sequenced with immunoSEQ multiplex PCR; TCRdb's copy has only in-frame clones and lacks some. The sample has 100,000 to 150,000 clones; about 11% are singletons. This clone has a handful of counts. Its matching antigen is unknown. The J gene is TRBJ1-5, the V gene TRBV18; the match to TRBD1 covers 8 bases. Sequencing was carried out using PBMCs. The source of this sequence is a young woman in good health and CMV-seropositive. The DNA for the CDR3 is TGTGCCAGCTCACCGACAGGGGATCAGCCCCAGCATTTT. This gives the protein CASSPTGDQPQHF.